A single sample is the source of the 17 T cell receptor beta chains below, sequenced in a study of blood T cell repertoires in COVID-19. Assay used: immunoSEQ multiplex PCR; TCRdb lists only in-frame clones, some missing. The sample has roughly 150,000 clones, roughly 88% seen once. The specimen was PBMCs or T cells enriched from blood (not recorded which). Receptor source: a man aged 50-60 years who had recovered from COVID-19.

The gene calls are TRBV30 and TRBJ2-7; TRBD1 matches at 7 bases. The CDR3 spans 13 residues. V gave up 1 base and J gave up 2 bases; unmatched junction bases: 2. Germline V gene sequence: CDR1 GTSNPN, CDR2 SVGIG (reference sequence). The CDR3 region is CAWSGQGAYEQYF. The CDR3 DNA sequence: TGTGCCTGGAGTGGCCAGGGGGCCTACGAGCAGTACTTC.

The J gene is TRBJ1-4, the V gene TRBV5-5, with D possibly being TRBD1 (5 bases). Trimming left V 4 bases short and J 4 bases short, with 11 bases between. Germline CDR1 is SGHKS and CDR2 is YYEKEE (reference sequence). There are 14 residues in the CDR3. CDR3: CASSPRQINEKLFF. As DNA, the CDR3 is TGTGCCAGCAGCCCGAGACAGATTAATGAAAAACTGTTTTTT.

The chain carries TRBV10-3 and TRBJ1-1; TRBD1 agrees at 8 bases. The CDR3 has 13 amino acids. Germline V CDR1 and CDR2: ENHRY, SYGVKD. Unmatched junction bases numbered 9, after V lost 11 bases and J lost 4 bases. The CDR3 DNA is TGTGCCGCCCAACAGGGGGAGGGCACTGAAGCTTTCTTT. As protein: CAAQQGEGTEAFF.

This chain's CDR3 is CASSQTHGQGGSPLHF. In DNA form, the CDR3 reads TGTGCCAGCAGCCAGACACATGGACAGGGTGGTTCACCCCTCCACTTT. The rearrangement uses TRBV9 and TRBJ1-6; TRBD1 aligns across 8 bases. CDR1 and CDR2 (germline): SGDLS, YYNGEE. This CDR3 is built from 16 residues. J was trimmed by 9 bases and V by 4 bases; bases with no gene match: 12.

This clone was recorded a few times. The rearrangement links TRBV7-2 to TRBJ1-4, with TRBD1 matching 11 bases. This CDR3 has 15 residues. CDR1 and CDR2 (germline): SGHTA, FQGNSA. The ends lost 1 base at V and 8 bases at J; junction bases unmatched: 3. CDR3 DNA: TGTGCCAGCAGCTTAGGGGACAGGGGGAAAGAAAAACTGTTTTTT. Its protein is CASSLGDRGKEKLFF.

This chain connects TRBV30 to TRBJ2-5; the match to TRBD1 covers 11 bases. Looked up from germline, CDR1 is GTSNPN and CDR2 is SVGIG (reference sequence). V lost 3 bases to trimming and J lost 4 bases; unmatched junction nucleotides: 7. The CDR3 covers 15 residues. The CDR3 is CAWREPGTGGETQYF. The CDR3 DNA sequence: TGTGCCTGGAGGGAGCCCGGGACAGGGGGAGAGACCCAGTACTTC.

This chain links TRBV2 with TRBJ1-1; D is possibly TRBD1 (6 bases). The germline V gene encodes CDR1 SNHLY and CDR2 FYNNEI. The CDR3 contains 13 residues. V lost 5 bases and J lost 5, with 12 bases in between. The CDR3 sequence is CASSTGRETEAFF. CDR3 coding DNA: TGTGCCAGCAGTACAGGGCGAGAAACTGAAGCTTTCTTT.

The chain carries TRBV19 and TRBJ2-3; 8 bases line up with TRBD2. V was clipped by 10 bases and J by 4 bases; unmatched bases: 10. The CDR3 sequence is 14 residues long. Germline V gene sequence: CDR1 LNHDA, CDR2 SQIVND (reference sequence). CDR3 sequence: CATHIGGASDTQYF. The CDR3 DNA follows: TGTGCCACCCACATCGGGGGGGCCTCAGATACGCAGTATTTT.

This chain connects TRBV28 to TRBJ1-2; D is unresolved. CDR1 MDHEN and CDR2 SYDVKM come from the germline V gene. The V and J ends lost 3 bases and 5 bases respectively, with 10 bases between them. This CDR3 is built from 13 residues. The CDR3: CASSFGGGYGYTF. The CDR3 region has the DNA TGTGCCAGCAGTTTTGGCGGAGGGTATGGCTACACCTTC.

J is TRBJ1-6 and V is TRBV28; TRBD1 matches at 9 bases. J gave up 6 bases and V 4 bases, and 10 bases lay outside the gene matches. CDR3 length equals 17 residues. Germline values: CDR1 MDHEN, CDR2 SYDVKM. CDR3 bases: TGTGCCAGCAGTTCAGTACGGGGACAGGGTCCTAATTCACCCCTCCACTTT. Its protein product is CASSSVRGQGPNSPLHF.

This clone was detected only once. The rearrangement uses TRBV28 and TRBJ1-1; D perhaps matches TRBD1 (6 bases). The V gene lost 3 bases and the J gene lost 2 bases, with 10 bases spanning the gap. The V gene's germline CDR1 is MDHEN and CDR2 SYDVKM. This CDR3 spans 14 amino acids. This CDR3 reads CASSLGGLNTEAFF. CDR3 DNA: TGTGCCAGCAGTTTGGGGGGGCTTAACACTGAAGCTTTCTTT.

The CDR3 reads CASSFGGVGYGYTF. CDR3 DNA sequence: TGTGCCAGCAGCTTCGGGGGGGTAGGATATGGCTACACCTTC. The V gene is TRBV7-6, the J gene TRBJ1-2; TRBD1 might be the D (5 bases). Deletions cut 3 bases from V and 5 bases from J, with 13 bases between. This CDR3 is built from 14 residues. Per the germline V gene, CDR1 is SGHVS and CDR2 is FNYEAQ. Full variable domain (rest looked up from reference TRBV7-6 and TRBJ1-2): GAGVSQSPRYKVTKRGQDVALRCDPISGHVSLYWYRQALGQGPEFLTYFNYEAQQDKSGLPNDRFSAERPEGSISTLTIQRTEQRDSAMYRCASSFGGVGYGYTFGSGTRLTVV.

V is TRBV30 and J is TRBJ1-2, with 7 nucleotides matching TRBD1. Germline CDR1 and CDR2: GTSNPN and SVGIG (reference sequence). V gave up 5 bases and J gave up 2 bases; unmatched junction bases: 5. This CDR3 is 13 amino acids long. The DNA for the CDR3 is TGTGCCTGGGCCCGACAGGGAAACTATGGCTACACCTTC. It codes for CAWARQGNYGYTF.

The V call is TRBV7-2, the J call TRBJ2-7, with TRBD2 matching over 10 bases. Trimming removed 4 bases from V and 4 bases from J; junction bases left unmatched: 10. This CDR3 is built from 16 residues. From germline, CDR1 is SGHTA and CDR2 FQGNSA. This CDR3 is CASSSRVASGSYEQYF. The CDR3 DNA reads as TGTGCCAGCAGCTCGAGAGTGGCTAGCGGGAGTTACGAGCAGTACTTC.

The CDR3: CASSQSWAGTKETQYF. CDR3 coding DNA: TGCGCCAGCAGCCAATCCTGGGCGGGAACAAAAGAGACCCAGTACTTC. The gene calls are TRBV4-1 and TRBJ2-5; D perhaps matches TRBD2 (6 bases). CDR1 is MGHRA, CDR2 YSYEKL, per germline. Trimming removed 2 bases from V and 3 bases from J, with 16 bases in between. This CDR3 spans 16 amino acids.

The chain has TRBV2 and TRBJ1-1; TRBD1 might be the D (5 bases). Trimming took 6 bases from V and 3 from J, leaving 14 bases between them. This CDR3 contains 14 residues. Germline CDR1 reads SNHLY; CDR2 reads FYNNEI. CDR3 region: CASRGQGGYTEAFF. The CDR3 DNA sequence: TGTGCCAGCAGGGGGCAGGGAGGTTACACTGAAGCTTTCTTT.

The gene calls are TRBV4-1 and TRBJ1-2; D uncertain. The V end was cut by 0 bases, the J end by 2 bases, with 7 bases between. The V gene's germline CDR1 is MGHRA and CDR2 YSYEKL. The CDR3 spans 14 residues. Written as DNA, the CDR3 is TGCGCCAGCAGCCAAGATGCGGGGAACTATGGCTACACCTTC. Its translation: CASSQDAGNYGYTF.